The rows below give T cell receptor beta chains drawn from one sample of a study of neurological immune-mediated disorders. TCRdb called the 5' RACE reads again in MiXCR, with one record for every CDR3 protein. The sample gives roughly 120,000 distinct CDR3 sequences, 3% to 3.5% of which show up once; around 1.4% is in the top ten. The sequenced sample was PBMCs. The receptors were sampled from a woman aged 25 to 39 with multiple sclerosis. CDR3s include the opening cysteine and the closing phenylalanine or tryptophan. A D gene is named only where the DNA matches it firmly. For some rows the clone size is stated as once, few or many, or as a class when expanded; others skip it.

TRBD1,many,TRBJ2-4,TRBV5-6,CASSLRQGGDIQYF,TGTGCCAGCAGCCTGAGACAGGGGGGAGACATTCAGTACTTC
.,.,TRBJ2-7,TRBV11-2,CASSLVHEQYF,TGTGCCAGCAGCTTAGTACACGAGCAGTACTTC
.,many,TRBJ1-2,TRBV20-1,CSANGGYTF,TGCAGTGCTAACGGGGGCTACACCTTC
.,many,TRBJ1-1,TRBV6-2/TRBV6-3,CASTRGDLNTEAFF,TGTGCCAGCACAAGGGGCGATTTGAACACTGAAGCTTTCTTT
.,many,TRBJ1-6,TRBV20-1,CSARASGERSPLHF,TGCAGTGCTAGAGCGTCGGGGGAGAGATCACCCCTCCACTTT
.,many,TRBJ2-7,TRBV12-3/TRBV12-4,CASSSIYEQYF,TGTGCCAGCAGTTCGATCTACGAGCAGTACTTC
.,many,TRBJ2-5,TRBV20-1,CSAARYQETQYF,TGCAGTGCTGCCAGGTACCAAGAGACCCAGTACTTC
.,once,TRBJ1-4,TRBV20-1,CSALRAEKLFF,TGCAGTGCTCTCAGGGCCGAAAAACTGTTTTTT
.,many,TRBJ1-3,TRBV20-1,CSAEKGYGNTIYF,TGCAGTGCCGAGAAGGGGTACGGAAACACCATATATTTT
.,many,TRBJ2-7,TRBV7-9,CASSLANTGPSYEQYF,TGTGCCAGCAGCTTAGCGAACACCGGGCCCTCCTACGAGCAGTACTTC
TRBD2,many,TRBJ2-5,TRBV29-1,CSVFPGPREGETQYF,TGCAGCGTTTTTCCGGGACCCCGGGAGGGCGAGACCCAGTACTTC
.,many,TRBJ1-1,TRBV7-9,CASSLVAGVYTEAFF,TGTGCCAGCAGCTTAGTGGCAGGGGTGTACACTGAAGCTTTCTTT
.,many,TRBJ2-3,TRBV20-1,CSARGGEANTDTQYF,TGCAGTGCTAGAGGGGGGGAGGCCAACACAGATACGCAGTATTTT
.,many,TRBJ2-2,TRBV4-1,CASSQEAKALYGELFF,TGCGCCAGCAGCCAAGAGGCCAAGGCCCTATACGGGGAGCTGTTTTTT
.,many,TRBJ2-1,TRBV20-1,CSASRPSSYNEQFF,TGCAGTGCTAGTAGGCCCAGCTCCTACAATGAGCAGTTCTTC
.,many,TRBJ2-5,TRBV5-1,CASSKSGGLETQYF,TGCGCCAGCAGCAAGTCGGGGGGCCTCGAGACCCAGTACTTC
TRBD1,many,TRBJ1-2,TRBV7-2,CASSSRTGTIQGYTF,TGTGCCAGCAGCTCAAGGACAGGGACGATTCAGGGCTACACCTTC
.,many,TRBJ1-5,TRBV7-2,CASSETPYSNQPQHF,TGTGCCAGCAGCGAAACACCCTATAGCAATCAGCCCCAGCATTTT
.,many,TRBJ1-5,TRBV20-1,CSASPGTAPEAQHF,TGCAGTGCTAGCCCCGGGACTGCTCCTGAGGCCCAGCATTTT
.,many,TRBJ2-7,TRBV7-9,CASSLIGVAYEQYF,TGTGCCAGCAGCTTAATAGGGGTCGCCTACGAGCAGTACTTC
TRBD1,many,TRBJ1-6,TRBV7-2,CASSGGGLRNSPLHF,TGTGCCAGCAGCGGAGGGGGCTTGAGGAATTCACCCCTCCACTTT
TRBD2,many,TRBJ2-2,TRBV12-3/TRBV12-4,CASRLSSGSRTGELFF,TGTGCCAGCAGGCTATCTAGCGGGAGTCGCACCGGGGAGCTGTTTTTT
.,many,TRBJ1-1,TRBV20-1,CSARDRRNTEAFF,TGCAGTGCTAGAGACCGGCGGAACACTGAAGCTTTCTTT
.,many,TRBJ2-3,TRBV5-5,CASSLFGAITDTQYF,TGTGCCAGCAGCTTGTTCGGGGCAATCACAGATACGCAGTATTTT
.,many,TRBJ2-3,TRBV12-3/TRBV12-4,CASSFLSMADTQYF,TGTGCCAGCAGTTTCTTATCGATGGCAGATACGCAGTATTTT
.,many,TRBJ1-2,TRBV7-2,CASSSGRQILEGYTF,TGTGCCAGCAGCTCAGGGAGACAGATTCTGGAGGGCTACACCTTC
.,many,TRBJ2-7,TRBV5-6,CASSFNRDYEQYF,TGTGCCAGCAGCTTCAACAGGGACTACGAGCAGTACTTC
TRBD2,many,TRBJ2-3,TRBV7-2,CASSLARLADPTQYF,TGTGCCAGCAGCTTAGCGAGACTAGCGGACCCTACGCAGTATTTT
.,.,TRBJ1-1,TRBV20-1,CSAEGGKNTEAFF,TGCAGTGCTGAAGGGGGTAAGAACACTGAAGCTTTCTTT
TRBD1,many,TRBJ2-7,TRBV5-1,CASSTGQSYEQYF,TGCGCCAGCAGCACGGGACAGTCCTACGAGCAGTACTTC
.,many,TRBJ2-1,TRBV3-1,CASSHPAQLKMGEQFF,TGTGCCAGCAGCCACCCGGCCCAACTCAAGATGGGTGAGCAGTTCTTC
.,many,TRBJ2-7,TRBV4-1,CASSQVSRGYEQYF,TGCGCCAGCAGCCAAGTATCCAGGGGATACGAGCAGTACTTC
.,many,TRBJ2-7,TRBV6-5,CASSQGGPGSYEQYF,TGTGCCAGCAGCCAAGGGGGGCCAGGCTCCTACGAGCAGTACTTC
.,many,TRBJ2-7,TRBV7-6,CASSLDQGMAEQYF,TGTGCCAGCAGCTTGGACCAGGGCATGGCCGAGCAGTACTTC
.,many,TRBJ1-1,TRBV20-1,CSAREGGGWPFF,TGCAGTGCTAGAGAGGGAGGGGGATGGCCTTTCTTT
TRBD1,many,TRBJ1-1,TRBV7-9,CASSYTGDTEAFF,TGTGCCAGCAGCTACACAGGGGACACTGAAGCTTTCTTT
TRBD2,many,TRBJ2-7,TRBV20-1,CSARTGTRDEQYF,TGCAGTGCCAGAACCGGGACTAGGGACGAGCAGTACTTC
TRBD1,.,TRBJ2-1,TRBV18,CASSTGQGNEQFF,TGTGCCAGCTCAACGGGACAGGGCAATGAGCAGTTCTTC
.,many,TRBJ2-1,TRBV6-2/TRBV6-3,CASSKRGGATREQFF,TGTGCCAGCAGTAAAAGGGGGGGGGCGACTCGTGAGCAGTTCTTC
.,many,TRBJ1-1,TRBV5-1,CASSPSTVTGEAFF,TGCGCCAGCAGCCCTTCGACAGTTACCGGGGAGGCTTTCTTT
TRBD1,many,TRBJ1-5,TRBV7-2,CASSTDRGQDQPQHF,TGTGCCAGCAGCACGGACAGGGGGCAGGATCAGCCCCAGCATTTT
.,many,TRBJ2-5,TRBV20-1,CSARMDIKETQYF,TGCAGTGCTAGAATGGACATAAAAGAGACCCAGTACTTC
TRBD1,many,TRBJ2-2,TRBV18,CASSRRQGNTGELFF,TGTGCCAGCTCACGGCGACAGGGAAACACCGGGGAGCTGTTTTTT